What follows are 17 T cell receptor beta chains derived from one specimen sequenced in a study of blood T cell repertoires in COVID-19. Profiling relied on immunoSEQ multiplex PCR, and the TCRdb table lists in-frame clones only, not all of them. The data show 60,000 to 85,000 clones, 91% seen once. Sequenced sample: peripheral blood. The receptors come from a man aged 35 to 55 with COVID-19, enrolled during active disease.

Here the CDR3 reads CATGGLAAYEQYF. The DNA for the CDR3 is TGTGCCACCGGGGGACTAGCGGCCTACGAGCAGTACTTC. The rearrangement links TRBV10-3 to TRBJ2-7; 11 bases match TRBD2. CDR3 length equals 13 residues. With V trimmed by 10 bases and J by 2 bases, 4 bases remained unmatched. Germline loops: CDR1 ENHRY, CDR2 SYGVKD.

The rearrangement links TRBV4-1 to TRBJ1-1; D is perhaps TRBD1 (5 bases). The CDR3 covers 14 residues. CDR1 and CDR2 (germline): MGHRA, YSYEKL. V gave up 3 bases and J gave up 1 base, with 9 bases separating them. CDR3 sequence reads: CASSQPDRNTEAFF. The CDR3 bases are TGCGCCAGCAGCCAGCCCGACAGGAACACTGAAGCTTTCTTT.

V gene TRBV7-2 combines with J gene TRBJ2-5; 8 bases are shared with TRBD2. The V segment lost 3 bases and the J segment 5 bases; nucleotides outside the gene matches: 8. Germline V gene sequence: CDR1 SGHTA, CDR2 FQGNSA. The CDR3 is 15 amino acids. The CDR3 region is CASSFNGGAGETQYF. CDR3 in DNA: TGTGCCAGCAGCTTTAACGGGGGGGCCGGGGAGACCCAGTACTTC.

The rearrangement uses TRBV10-1 and TRBJ1-2; 9 bases fit TRBD1. Germline CDR1 is WNHNN and CDR2 is SYGVQD (reference sequence). The CDR3 has 15 residues. J gave up 6 bases and V 6 bases, and 11 bases lay outside the gene matches. CDR3 region: CASSAGQGSQDGYTF. The DNA for the CDR3 is TGCGCCAGCAGCGCCGGACAGGGGAGCCAGGATGGCTACACCTTC.

The V call is TRBV7-2, the J call TRBJ1-2; D is unresolved. The V end lost 3 bases, the J end lost 5 bases, and 4 bases lay between the germline ends. The germline V gene encodes CDR1 SGHTA and CDR2 FQGNSA. CDR3 length equals 11 residues. The CDR3 DNA reads as TGTGCCAGCAGCTTGAGTTATGGCTACACCTTC. This sequence encodes CASSLSYGYTF.

Comments on this clone: Other nucleotide sequences in the sample specify the same CDR3. The V and J genes are TRBV5-1 and TRBJ1-3; 8 bases agree with TRBD1. The CDR3 is made up of 14 amino acids. V lost 5 bases, J lost 3 bases, and 4 bases stayed unmatched. Germline-derived CDR1 and CDR2 are SGHRS and YFSETQ. The CDR3 here is CASSLGQGGNTIYF. CDR3 in DNA: TGCGCCAGCAGTCTCGGACAGGGTGGAAACACCATATATTTT. The full variable domain, with the rest looked up from reference TRBV5-1 and TRBJ1-3, is KAGVTQTPRYLIKTRGQQVTLSCSPISGHRSVSWYQQTPGQGLQFLFEYFSETQRNKGNFPGRFSGRQFSNSRSEMNVSTLELGDSALYLCASSLGQGGNTIYFGEGSWLTVV.

A single count supports this clone. The rearrangement joins TRBV30 to TRBJ2-5, with TRBD2 identical over 7 bases. The V and J ends lost 1 base and 2 bases, in that order; junction bases with no gene match: 4. This CDR3 spans 14 amino acids. CDR1 and CDR2 (germline): GTSNPN, SVGIG (reference sequence). This CDR3 reads CAWSASGAQETQYF. CDR3 DNA sequence: TGTGCCTGGAGTGCGAGCGGGGCACAAGAGACCCAGTACTTC.

The chain couples TRBV2 to TRBJ2-7; D not resolved. The germline gives CDR1 SNHLY, CDR2 FYNNEI. This CDR3 has 12 residues. Trimming took off 6 bases at V and 0 bases at J, with 6 bases between the two ends. The CDR3 spells CASSQISYEQYF. CDR3 coding DNA: TGTGCCAGCAGCCAAATCTCCTACGAGCAGTACTTC.

J is TRBJ1-6 and V is TRBV28, with 8 bases identical to TRBD1. The CDR3 has 14 amino acids. V shed 6 bases, J shed 8 bases, and the junction held 6 bases outside the gene matches. CDR1 MDHEN and CDR2 SYDVKM come from the germline V gene. CDR3 DNA: TGTGCCAGCAGATCTGGACAGGGTGATTCACCCCTCCACTTT. Translating gives CASRSGQGDSPLHF.

V and J are TRBV3-1 (or the pseudogene TRBV3-2) and TRBJ1-4; 8 positions agree with TRBD1. Germline values: CDR1 LGHDT, CDR2 YNNKEL (reference sequence). The CDR3 loop spans 16 amino acids. V was pared by 3 bases and J by 5 bases, with 8 bases of the junction left unmatched. The CDR3 loop is CASSQGVGQGNEKLFF. The CDR3 nucleotides are TGTGCCAGCAGCCAGGGAGTCGGACAGGGCAATGAAAAACTGTTTTTT.

The V gene is TRBV30, the J gene TRBJ1-5; perhaps TRBD1 as D (5 bases). This CDR3 spans 16 amino acids. Germline CDR1 is GTSNPN and CDR2 is SVGIG (reference sequence). The ends were cut back, 1 base at V and 0 bases at J, with 13 bases in the middle. The CDR3 loop reads CAWSGRQTYSNQPQHF. The DNA for the CDR3 is TGTGCCTGGAGTGGAAGACAGACCTATAGCAATCAGCCCCAGCATTTT.

This clone was seen a single time. The chain is built from TRBV18 and TRBJ1-1; no reliable D call. V shed 0 bases and J shed 1 base, with 6 bases lying between them. Germline V gives CDR1 KGHSH, CDR2 LQKENI. There are 14 residues in the CDR3. The CDR3 bases are TGTGCCAGCTCACCACCGAGTCAGAACACTGAAGCTTTCTTT. It translates to CASSPPSQNTEAFF.

V is TRBV3-1 (or the pseudogene TRBV3-2) and J is TRBJ1-1, with a weak D call TRBD1 (5 bases). Germline assignment: CDR1 LGHDT and CDR2 YNNKEL (reference sequence). V was shortened by 7 bases and J by 3 bases, with 15 bases between the two germline ends. This CDR3 comprises 14 residues. This chain's CDR3 is CASNSRDRHTEAFF. DNA for the CDR3: TGTGCCAGCAACTCCAGGGATCGGCACACTGAAGCTTTCTTT.

The J gene is TRBJ1-1, the V gene TRBV18; 10 bases are a match to TRBD1. Unmatched junction bases numbered 17, after V lost 6 bases and J lost 4 bases. CDR3 length: 18 residues. Germline V lookup: CDR1 KGHSH, CDR2 LQKENI. The CDR3 spells CASSSTGTGAGGSTEAFF. The CDR3 DNA is TGTGCCAGCTCGTCAACCGGGACAGGGGCGGGCGGTAGCACTGAAGCTTTCTTT.

The chain joins TRBV28 to TRBJ2-2; no clear D gene. From germline, CDR1 is MDHEN and CDR2 SYDVKM. The length of the CDR3 is 12 residues. Trimming removed 2 bases at V and 5 bases at J, with 3 bases between. The DNA for the CDR3 is TGTGCCAGCAGTTTAGTAACCGGGGAGCTGTTTTTT. It is translated as CASSLVTGELFF.

V is TRBV6-5 and J is TRBJ2-2, with D maybe TRBD2 (5 bases). The V end was cut by 8 bases, the J end by 6 bases, with 10 bases between. The CDR3 has 12 residues. CDR1 is MNHEY, CDR2 SVGAGI, per germline. CDR3 in DNA: TGTGCCAGCCATAGCGTAGCCGGGGAGCTGTTTTTT. Its translation is CASHSVAGELFF.

The V and J genes are TRBV5-1 and TRBJ2-1; 9 bases are a match to TRBD2. With V trimmed by 5 bases and J by 3 bases, 6 bases remained unmatched. CDR1 and CDR2 (germline): SGHRS, YFSETQ. The CDR3 extends over 15 amino acids. The CDR3 reads CASSVAGADYNEQFF. CDR3 coding DNA: TGCGCCAGCAGTGTAGCGGGGGCCGACTACAATGAGCAGTTCTTC. The entire variable domain, with the rest obtained from reference TRBV5-1 and TRBJ2-1, is as follows: KAGVTQTPRYLIKTRGQQVTLSCSPISGHRSVSWYQQTPGQGLQFLFEYFSETQRNKGNFPGRFSGRQFSNSRSEMNVSTLELGDSALYLCASSVAGADYNEQFFGPGTRLTVL.